This T cell receptor beta chain was found in a study of OX40 agonist ivuxolimab in advanced cancers. On the study more broadly: Ivuxolimab, an agonist antibody against OX40 (CD134), was given to patients. Patients were 65% to 85% male with ages about 23 to 79, mean around 61. Patients received intravenous ivuxolimab every 2 weeks at 0.01 to 10 mg/kg.

Whole-study results and caveats: Partial responders treated at 0.1-3.0 mg/kg exhibited clonal expansion among the lowest measured.

A remark on this clone: Its specificity is unknown.

The assay was immunoSEQ multiplex PCR, and TCRdb's table has in-frame clones only and misses some. The data show 65,000 to 85,000 clones, with around 84% seen just once and about 2.6% held by the top ten. The CDR3 is 16 amino acids. From germline, CDR1 is SGHRS and CDR2 YFSETQ. V gave up 2 bases and J gave up 4 bases, with 18 bases separating them. The sequence was collected from an adult with an advanced solid tumor such as melanoma, head and neck, liver or kidney cancer. This specimen consisted of CD4+ or CD8+ T cells sorted from blood, obtained in a trial of the OX40 agonist ivuxolimab. V is TRBV5-1 and J is TRBJ1-2; D is ambiguous. CDR3 sequence: CASSLSPIGVGYGYTF. The CDR3 coding sequence is TGCGCCAGCAGCTTATCTCCTATTGGGGTTGGCTATGGCTACACCTTC.